This T cell receptor beta chain was identified during a study of T-cell memory formation after mild COVID-19. TCR alpha and TCR beta cDNA libraries carrying sample barcodes and UMIs were produced by 5'RACE using constant-segment primers. One entry per CDR3 protein results from TCRdb running MiXCR on the 5' RACE reads. Altogether nearly 350,000 distinct CDR3 sequences are present, roughly 13% being singletons, with the ten largest covering 20% to 25%. The CDR3 sequence is 18 residues long. V was clipped by 6 bases and J by 4 bases; unmatched bases: 19. Germline loops: CDR1 LNHDA, CDR2 SQIVND (reference sequence). This clonotype was detected many times.

This TCR derives from a man between 18 and 35 years old who had mild COVID-19 (a few samples of this study predate the infection). Cell type and time point are not known. The chain recombines TRBV19 with TRBJ2-5; 8 nucleotides agree with TRBD1. The sequenced sample consisted of PBMCs or a T cell subset sorted from them (not recorded which). The CDR3 bases are TGTGCCAGTAGCCAAGGACAGGGACGCAAAGAAGTCCGAGAGACCCAGTACTTC. Translating gives CASSQGQGRKEVRETQYF.